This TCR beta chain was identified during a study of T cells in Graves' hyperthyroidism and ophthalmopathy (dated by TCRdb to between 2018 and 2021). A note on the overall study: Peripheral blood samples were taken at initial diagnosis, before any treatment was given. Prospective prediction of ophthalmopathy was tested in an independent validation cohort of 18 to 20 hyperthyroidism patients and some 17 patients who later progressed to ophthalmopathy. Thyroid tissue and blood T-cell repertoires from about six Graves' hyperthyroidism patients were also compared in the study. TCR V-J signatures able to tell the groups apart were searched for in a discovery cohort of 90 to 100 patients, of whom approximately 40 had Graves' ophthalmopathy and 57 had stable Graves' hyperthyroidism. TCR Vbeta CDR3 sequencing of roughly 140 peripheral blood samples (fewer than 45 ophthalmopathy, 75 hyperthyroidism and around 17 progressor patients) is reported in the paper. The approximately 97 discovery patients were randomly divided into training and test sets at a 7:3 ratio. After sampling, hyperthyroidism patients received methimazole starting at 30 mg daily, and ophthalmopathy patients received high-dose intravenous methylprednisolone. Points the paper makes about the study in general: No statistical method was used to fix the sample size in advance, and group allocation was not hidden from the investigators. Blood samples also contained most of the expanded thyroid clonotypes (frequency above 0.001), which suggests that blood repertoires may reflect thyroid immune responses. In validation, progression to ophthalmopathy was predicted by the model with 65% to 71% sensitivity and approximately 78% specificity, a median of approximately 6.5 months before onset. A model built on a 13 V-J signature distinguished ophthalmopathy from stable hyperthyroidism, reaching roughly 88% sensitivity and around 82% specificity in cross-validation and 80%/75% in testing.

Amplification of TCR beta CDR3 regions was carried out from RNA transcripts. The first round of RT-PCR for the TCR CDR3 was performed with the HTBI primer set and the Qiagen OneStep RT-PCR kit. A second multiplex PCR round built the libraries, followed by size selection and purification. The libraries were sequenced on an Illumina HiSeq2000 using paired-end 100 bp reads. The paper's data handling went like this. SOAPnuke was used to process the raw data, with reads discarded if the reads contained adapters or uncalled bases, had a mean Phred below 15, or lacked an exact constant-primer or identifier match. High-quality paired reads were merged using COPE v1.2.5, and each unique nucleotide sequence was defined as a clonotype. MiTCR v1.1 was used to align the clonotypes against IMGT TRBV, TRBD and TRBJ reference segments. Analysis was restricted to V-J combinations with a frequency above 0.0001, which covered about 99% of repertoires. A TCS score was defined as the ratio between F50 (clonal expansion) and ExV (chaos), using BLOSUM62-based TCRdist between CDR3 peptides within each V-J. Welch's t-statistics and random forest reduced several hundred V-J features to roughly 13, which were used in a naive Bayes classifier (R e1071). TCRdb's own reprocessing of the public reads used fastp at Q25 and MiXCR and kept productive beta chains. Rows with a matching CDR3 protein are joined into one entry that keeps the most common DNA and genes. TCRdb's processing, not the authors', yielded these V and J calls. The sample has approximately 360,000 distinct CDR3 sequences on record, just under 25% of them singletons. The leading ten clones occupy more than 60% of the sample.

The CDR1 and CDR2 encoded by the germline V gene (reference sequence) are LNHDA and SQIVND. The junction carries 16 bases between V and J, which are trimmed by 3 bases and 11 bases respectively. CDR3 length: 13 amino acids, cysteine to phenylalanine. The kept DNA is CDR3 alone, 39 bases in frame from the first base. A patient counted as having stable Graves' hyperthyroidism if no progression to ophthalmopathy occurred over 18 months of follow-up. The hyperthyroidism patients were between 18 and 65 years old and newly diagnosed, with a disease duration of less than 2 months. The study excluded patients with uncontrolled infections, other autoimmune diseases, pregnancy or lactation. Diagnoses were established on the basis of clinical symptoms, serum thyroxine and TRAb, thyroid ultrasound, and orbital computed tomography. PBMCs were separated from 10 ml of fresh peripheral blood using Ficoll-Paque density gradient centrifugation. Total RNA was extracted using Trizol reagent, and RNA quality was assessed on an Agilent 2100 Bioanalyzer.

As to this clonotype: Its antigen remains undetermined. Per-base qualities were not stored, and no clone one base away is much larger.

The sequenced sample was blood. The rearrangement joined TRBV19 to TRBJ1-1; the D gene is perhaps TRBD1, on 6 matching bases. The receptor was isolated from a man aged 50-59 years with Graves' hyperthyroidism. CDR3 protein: CASSIGAGARAFF. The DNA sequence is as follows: TGTGCCAGTAGTATTGGCGCAGGGGCTAGGGCTTTCTTT.